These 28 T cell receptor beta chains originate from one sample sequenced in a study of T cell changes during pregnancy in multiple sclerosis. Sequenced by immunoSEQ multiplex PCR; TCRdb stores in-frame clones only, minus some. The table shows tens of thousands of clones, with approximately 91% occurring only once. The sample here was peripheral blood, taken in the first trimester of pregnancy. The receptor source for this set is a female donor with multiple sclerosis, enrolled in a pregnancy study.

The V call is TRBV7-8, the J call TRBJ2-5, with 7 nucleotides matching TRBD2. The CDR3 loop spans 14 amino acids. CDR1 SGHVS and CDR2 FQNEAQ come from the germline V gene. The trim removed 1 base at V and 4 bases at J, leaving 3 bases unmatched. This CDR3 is CASSLGGGGETQYF. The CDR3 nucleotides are TGTGCCAGCAGCTTAGGGGGCGGGGGAGAGACCCAGTACTTC.

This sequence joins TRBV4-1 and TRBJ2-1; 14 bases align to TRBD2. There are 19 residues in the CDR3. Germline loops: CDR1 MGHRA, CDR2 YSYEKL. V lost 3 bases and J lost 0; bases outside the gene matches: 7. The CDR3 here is CASSQDPGTSGSSYNEQFF. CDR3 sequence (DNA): TGCGCCAGCAGCCAGGATCCCGGGACTAGCGGGAGCTCCTACAATGAGCAGTTCTTC.

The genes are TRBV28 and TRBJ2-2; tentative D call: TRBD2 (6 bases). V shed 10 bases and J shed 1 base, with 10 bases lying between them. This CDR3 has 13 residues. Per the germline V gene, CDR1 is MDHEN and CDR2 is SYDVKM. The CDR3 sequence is CAISGLNTGELFF. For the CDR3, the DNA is TGTGCCATTTCGGGACTGAACACCGGGGAGCTGTTTTTT.

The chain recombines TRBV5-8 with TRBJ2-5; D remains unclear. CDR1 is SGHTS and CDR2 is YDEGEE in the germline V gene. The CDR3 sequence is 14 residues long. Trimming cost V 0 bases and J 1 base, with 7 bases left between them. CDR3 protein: CASSLGAGQETQYF. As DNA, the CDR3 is TGTGCCAGCAGCTTGGGGGCTGGCCAAGAGACCCAGTACTTC.

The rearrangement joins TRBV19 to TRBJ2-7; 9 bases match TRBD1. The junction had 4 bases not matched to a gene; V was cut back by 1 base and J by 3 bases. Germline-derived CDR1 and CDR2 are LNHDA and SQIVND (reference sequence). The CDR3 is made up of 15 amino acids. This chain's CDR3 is CASSIGGTGSYEQYF. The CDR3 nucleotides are TGTGCCAGTAGTATAGGCGGGACAGGGAGCTACGAGCAGTACTTC.

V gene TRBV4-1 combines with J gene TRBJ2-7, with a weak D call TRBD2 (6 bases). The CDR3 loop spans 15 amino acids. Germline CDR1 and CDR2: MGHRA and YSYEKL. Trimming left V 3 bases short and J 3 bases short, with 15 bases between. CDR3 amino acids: CASSQGGPGVYEQYF. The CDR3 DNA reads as TGCGCCAGCAGCCAGGGTGGACCGGGGGTCTACGAGCAGTACTTC.

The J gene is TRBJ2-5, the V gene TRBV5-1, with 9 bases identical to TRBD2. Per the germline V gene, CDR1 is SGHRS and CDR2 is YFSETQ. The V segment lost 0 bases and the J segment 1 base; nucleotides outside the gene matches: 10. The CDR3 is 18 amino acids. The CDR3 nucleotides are TGCGCCAGCAGCTTGGGGTCTAGCGGGACGGCCATCCAAGAGACCCAGTACTTC. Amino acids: CASSLGSSGTAIQETQYF.

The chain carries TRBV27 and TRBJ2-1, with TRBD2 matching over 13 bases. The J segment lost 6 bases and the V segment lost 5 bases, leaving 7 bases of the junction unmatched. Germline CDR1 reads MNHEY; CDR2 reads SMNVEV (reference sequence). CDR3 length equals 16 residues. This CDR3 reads CASSLRTSGRINEQFF. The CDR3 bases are TGTGCCAGCAGTCTCCGGACTAGCGGGAGAATCAATGAGCAGTTCTTC.

CDR3 in amino acids: CASSLIPGQGAGSYEQYF. CDR3 in DNA: TGTGCCAGCAGCCTTATCCCGGGACAGGGTGCCGGTTCTTACGAGCAGTACTTC. The rearrangement joins TRBV5-5 to TRBJ2-7; 9 bases are a match to TRBD1. There are 18 residues in the CDR3. Unmatched junction bases numbered 18, after V lost 4 bases and J lost 4 bases. CDR1 is SGHKS and CDR2 is YYEKEE in the germline V gene (reference sequence).

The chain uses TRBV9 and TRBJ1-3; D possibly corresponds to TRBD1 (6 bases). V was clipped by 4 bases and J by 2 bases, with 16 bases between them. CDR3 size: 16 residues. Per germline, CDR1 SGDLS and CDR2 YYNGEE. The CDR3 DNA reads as TGTGCCAGCAGCCTCGGAGGGGGGGCAACTGGAAACACCATATATTTT. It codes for CASSLGGGATGNTIYF.

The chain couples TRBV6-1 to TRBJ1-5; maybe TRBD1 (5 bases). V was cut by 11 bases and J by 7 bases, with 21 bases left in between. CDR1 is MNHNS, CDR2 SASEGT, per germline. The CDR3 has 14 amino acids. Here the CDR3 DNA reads TGTGCCTCCCGGGTGATAGGGGTAAGCCAGCCCCAGCATTTT. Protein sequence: CASRVIGVSQPQHF.

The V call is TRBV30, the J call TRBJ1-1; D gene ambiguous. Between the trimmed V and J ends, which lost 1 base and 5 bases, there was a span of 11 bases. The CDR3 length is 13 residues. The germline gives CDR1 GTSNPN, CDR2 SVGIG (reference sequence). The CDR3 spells CAWSEYGETEAFF. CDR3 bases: TGTGCCTGGAGTGAATACGGGGAAACTGAAGCTTTCTTT.

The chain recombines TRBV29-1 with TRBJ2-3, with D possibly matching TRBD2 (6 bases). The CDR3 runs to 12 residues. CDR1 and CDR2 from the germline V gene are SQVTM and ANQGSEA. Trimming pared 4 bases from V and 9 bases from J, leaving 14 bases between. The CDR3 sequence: CSVGGGAQTQYF. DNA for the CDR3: TGCAGCGTTGGAGGCGGGGCTCAGACGCAGTATTTT.

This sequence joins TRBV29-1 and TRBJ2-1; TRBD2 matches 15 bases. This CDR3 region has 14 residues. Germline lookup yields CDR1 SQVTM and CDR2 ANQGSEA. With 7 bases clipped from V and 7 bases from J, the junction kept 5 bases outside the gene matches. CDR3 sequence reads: CSASGLAGGNEQFF. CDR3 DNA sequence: TGCAGCGCTTCCGGACTAGCGGGAGGGAATGAGCAGTTCTTC.

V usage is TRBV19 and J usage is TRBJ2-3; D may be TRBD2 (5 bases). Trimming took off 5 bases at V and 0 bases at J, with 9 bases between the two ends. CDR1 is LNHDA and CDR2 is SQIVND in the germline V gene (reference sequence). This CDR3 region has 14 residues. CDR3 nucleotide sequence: TGTGCCAGTAGTCCCCTAGCTAGCACAGATACGCAGTATTTT. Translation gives CASSPLASTDTQYF.

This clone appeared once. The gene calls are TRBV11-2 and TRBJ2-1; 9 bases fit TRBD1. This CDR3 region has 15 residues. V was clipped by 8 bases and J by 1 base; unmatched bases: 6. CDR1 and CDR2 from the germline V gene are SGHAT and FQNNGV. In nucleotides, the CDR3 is TGTGCCAGCGGGCCCGGGACAGGGTCCTACAATGAGCAGTTCTTC. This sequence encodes CASGPGTGSYNEQFF.

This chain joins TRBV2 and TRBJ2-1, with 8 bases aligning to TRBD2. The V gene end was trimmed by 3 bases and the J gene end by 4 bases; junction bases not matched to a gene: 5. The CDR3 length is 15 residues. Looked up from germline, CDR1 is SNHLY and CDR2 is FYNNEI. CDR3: CASSDQAGVYNEQFF. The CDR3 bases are TGTGCCAGCAGTGATCAAGCGGGAGTTTACAATGAGCAGTTCTTC. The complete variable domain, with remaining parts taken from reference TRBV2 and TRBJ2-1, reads EPEVTQTPSHQVTQMGQEVILRCVPISNHLYFYWYRQILGQKVEFLVSFYNNEISEKSEIFDDQFSVERPDGSNFTLKIRSTKLEDSAMYFCASSDQAGVYNEQFFGPGTRLTVL.

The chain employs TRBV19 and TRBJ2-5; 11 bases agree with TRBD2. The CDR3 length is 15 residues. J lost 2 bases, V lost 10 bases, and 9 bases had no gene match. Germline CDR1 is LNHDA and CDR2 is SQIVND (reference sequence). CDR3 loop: CATSPLAGGQETQYF. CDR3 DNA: TGTGCCACCTCACCTCTAGCGGGAGGTCAAGAGACCCAGTACTTC.

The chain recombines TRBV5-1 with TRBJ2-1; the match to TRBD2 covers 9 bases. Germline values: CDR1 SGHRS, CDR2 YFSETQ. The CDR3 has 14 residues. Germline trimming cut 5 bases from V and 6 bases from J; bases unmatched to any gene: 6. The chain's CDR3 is CASSGTSKGNEQFF. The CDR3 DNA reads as TGCGCCAGCAGTGGGACTAGCAAGGGCAATGAGCAGTTCTTC.

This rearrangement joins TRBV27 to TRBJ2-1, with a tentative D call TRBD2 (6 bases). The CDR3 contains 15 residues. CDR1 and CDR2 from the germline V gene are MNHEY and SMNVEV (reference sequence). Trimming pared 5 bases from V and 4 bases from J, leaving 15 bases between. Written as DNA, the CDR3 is TGTGCCAGCAGTCACCGGTCAGGGACTTACAATGAGCAGTTCTTC. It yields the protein CASSHRSGTYNEQFF.

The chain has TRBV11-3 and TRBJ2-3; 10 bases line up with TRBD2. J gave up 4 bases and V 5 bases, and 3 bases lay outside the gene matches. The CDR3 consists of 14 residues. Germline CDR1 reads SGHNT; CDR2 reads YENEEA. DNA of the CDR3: TGTGCCAGCAGCCTTAGCGGGAGGCCAGATACGCAGTATTTT. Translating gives CASSLSGRPDTQYF.

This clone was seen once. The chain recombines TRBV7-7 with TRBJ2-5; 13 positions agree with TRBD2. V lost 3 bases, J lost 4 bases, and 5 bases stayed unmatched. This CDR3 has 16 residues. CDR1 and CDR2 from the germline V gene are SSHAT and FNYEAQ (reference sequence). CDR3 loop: CASSFRTSGSLETQYF. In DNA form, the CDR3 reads TGTGCCAGCAGCTTTAGGACTAGCGGGAGTTTAGAGACCCAGTACTTC. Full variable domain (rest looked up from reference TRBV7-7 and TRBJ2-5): GAGVSQSPRYKVTKRGQDVTLRCDPISSHATLYWYQQALGQGPEFLTYFNYEAQPDKSGLPSDRFSAERPEGSISTLTIQRTEQRDSAMYRCASSFRTSGSLETQYFGPGTRLLVL.

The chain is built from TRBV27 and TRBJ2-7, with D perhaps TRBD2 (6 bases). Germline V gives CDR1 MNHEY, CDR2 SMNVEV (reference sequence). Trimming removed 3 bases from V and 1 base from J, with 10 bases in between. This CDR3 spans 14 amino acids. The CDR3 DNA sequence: TGTGCCAGCAGTTTGGAGGGGAGGTCCTACGAGCAGTACTTC. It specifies CASSLEGRSYEQYF.

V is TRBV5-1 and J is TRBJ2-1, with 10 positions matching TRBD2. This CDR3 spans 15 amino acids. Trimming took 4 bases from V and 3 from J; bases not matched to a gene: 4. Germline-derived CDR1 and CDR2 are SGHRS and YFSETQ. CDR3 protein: CASSAGLAVYNEQFF. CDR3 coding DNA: TGCGCCAGCAGCGCCGGACTAGCGGTCTACAATGAGCAGTTCTTC.

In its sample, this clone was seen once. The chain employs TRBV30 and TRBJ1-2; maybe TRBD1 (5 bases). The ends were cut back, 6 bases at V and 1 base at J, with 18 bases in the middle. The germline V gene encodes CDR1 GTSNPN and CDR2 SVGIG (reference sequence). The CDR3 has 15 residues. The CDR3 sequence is CACPTAGGLNYGYTF. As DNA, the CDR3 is TGTGCCTGCCCGACAGCAGGCGGCCTTAACTATGGCTACACCTTC.

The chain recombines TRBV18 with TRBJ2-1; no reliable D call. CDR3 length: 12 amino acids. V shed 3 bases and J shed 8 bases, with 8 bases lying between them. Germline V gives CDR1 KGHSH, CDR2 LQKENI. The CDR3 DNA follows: TGTGCCAGCTCACCGACAACCCATGAGCAGTTCTTC. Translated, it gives CASSPTTHEQFF.

The CDR3 spells CASSFRTGRYEQYF. CDR3 bases: TGTGCCAGCAGCTTTCGGACAGGCCGCTACGAGCAGTACTTC. The chain employs TRBV21-1 and TRBJ2-7; TRBD1 is the table's D call and was not checked against the DNA. TRBV21-1 is classified as a pseudogene. The CDR3 spans 14 residues.

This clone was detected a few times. The DNA for the CDR3 is TGCGCCAGCTCCTCGGTACTAGCGGGAAACGAGCAGTACTTC. Amino acid sequence: CASSSVLAGNEQYF. The gene calls are TRBV4-3 and TRBJ2-7; 10 bases map to TRBD2. The CDR3 is made up of 14 amino acids. The germline V gene encodes CDR1 LGHNA and CDR2 YSLEER. V shed 8 bases, J shed 5 bases, and the junction held 9 bases outside the gene matches.